The source of this T cell receptor (beta chain) is a study of T cell responses to AZD1222 COVID-19 vaccine. Whole-study results and caveats: Seropositive AZD1222 recipients at baseline numbered only 6 or 7. Vaccine-related CD4 TCRs covered spike, predominating at 160-218 and 743-854.

Sequenced by immunoSEQ multiplex PCR; TCRdb stores in-frame clones only, minus some. Of roughly 60,000 clones in the sample, 60% to 85% were seen once. By share, this clone counts as medium-sized. The antigen remains undetermined. The source was peripheral blood, collected 28 days after the second AZD1222 dose. This clonotype was obtained from an adult who received the AZD1222 COVID-19 vaccine.

Written as DNA, the CDR3 is TGTGCCAGCAGTGCGGTGGCGGGGGGCTACACCTTC. Protein product: CASSAVAGGYTF. This rearrangement joins TRBV2 to TRBJ1-2, with unresolved D. CDR1 is SNHLY, CDR2 FYNNEI, per germline. The CDR3 sequence is 12 residues long. Between the trimmed V and J ends, which lost 4 bases and 8 bases, there was a span of 11 bases. The variable domain in full, completed from reference TRBV2 and TRBJ1-2, reads EPEVTQTPSHQVTQMGQEVILRCVPISNHLYFYWYRQILGQKVEFLVSFYNNEISEKSEIFDDQFSVERPDGSNFTLKIRSTKLEDSAMYFCASSAVAGGYTFGSGTRLTVV.